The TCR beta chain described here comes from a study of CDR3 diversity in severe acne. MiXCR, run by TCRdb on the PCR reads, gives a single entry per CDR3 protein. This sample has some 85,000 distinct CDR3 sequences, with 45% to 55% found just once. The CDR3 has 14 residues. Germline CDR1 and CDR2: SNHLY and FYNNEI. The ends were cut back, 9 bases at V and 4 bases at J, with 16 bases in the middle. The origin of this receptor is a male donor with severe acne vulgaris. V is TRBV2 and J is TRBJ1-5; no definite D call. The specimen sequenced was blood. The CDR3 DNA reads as TGTGCCAGTAAGTTAGGCATAGGAAATCAGCCCCAGCATTTT. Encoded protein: CASKLGIGNQPQHF.